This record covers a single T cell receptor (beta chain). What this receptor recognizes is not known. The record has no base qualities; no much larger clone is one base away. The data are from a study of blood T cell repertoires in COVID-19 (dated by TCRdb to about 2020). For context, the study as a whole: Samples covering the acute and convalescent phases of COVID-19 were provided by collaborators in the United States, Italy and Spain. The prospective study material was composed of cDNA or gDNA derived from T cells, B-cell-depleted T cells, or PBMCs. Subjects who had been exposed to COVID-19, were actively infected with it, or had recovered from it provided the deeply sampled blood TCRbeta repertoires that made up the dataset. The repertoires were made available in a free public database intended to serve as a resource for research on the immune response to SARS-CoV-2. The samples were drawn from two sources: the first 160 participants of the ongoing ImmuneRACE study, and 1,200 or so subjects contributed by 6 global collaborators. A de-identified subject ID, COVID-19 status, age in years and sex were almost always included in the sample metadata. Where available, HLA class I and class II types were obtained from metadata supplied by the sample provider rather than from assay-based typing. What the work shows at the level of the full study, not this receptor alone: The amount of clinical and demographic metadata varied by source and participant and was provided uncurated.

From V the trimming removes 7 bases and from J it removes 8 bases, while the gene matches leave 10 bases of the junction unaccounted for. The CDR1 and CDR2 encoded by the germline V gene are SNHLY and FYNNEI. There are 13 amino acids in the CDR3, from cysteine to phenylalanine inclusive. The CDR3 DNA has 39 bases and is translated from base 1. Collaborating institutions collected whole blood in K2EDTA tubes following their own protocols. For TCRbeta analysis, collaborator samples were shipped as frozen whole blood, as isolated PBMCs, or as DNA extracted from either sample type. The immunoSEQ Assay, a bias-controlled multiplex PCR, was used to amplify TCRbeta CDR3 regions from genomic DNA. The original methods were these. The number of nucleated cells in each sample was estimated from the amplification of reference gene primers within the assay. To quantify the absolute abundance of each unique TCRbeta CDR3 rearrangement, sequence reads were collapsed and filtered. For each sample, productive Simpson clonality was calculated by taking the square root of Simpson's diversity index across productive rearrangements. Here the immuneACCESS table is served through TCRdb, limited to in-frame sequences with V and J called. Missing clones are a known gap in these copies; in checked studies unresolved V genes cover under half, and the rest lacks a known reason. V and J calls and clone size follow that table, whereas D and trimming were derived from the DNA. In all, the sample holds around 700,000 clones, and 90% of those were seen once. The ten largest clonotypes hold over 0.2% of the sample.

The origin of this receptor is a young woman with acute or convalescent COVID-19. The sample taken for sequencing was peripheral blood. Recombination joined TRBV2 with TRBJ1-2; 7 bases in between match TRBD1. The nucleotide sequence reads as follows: TGTGCCAGCATCGGCAGGGGGTTGTGGGGCTACACCTTC. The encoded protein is CASIGRGLWGYTF.